One sample yielded the 3 T cell receptor beta chains listed below, sequenced in a study of vaccination effects on CD4 cells after COVID-19. The assay was immunoSEQ multiplex PCR, and TCRdb's table has in-frame clones only and misses some. The sample includes 20,000 to 25,000 clones, approximately 73% of them seen just once. Sequencing was preceded by expansion of antigen-specific CD4+ T cells with viral peptide pools in the ViraFEST assay. CD4+ T cell isolation took place after less than 13 days of culture. Negative nucleocapsid antibody tests before and after vaccination confirmed no previous SARS-CoV-2 infection. These receptors lack a known antigen. The sample in question was CD4+ T cells from PBMCs cultured with SARS-CoV-2 spike peptides, obtained before COVID-19 vaccination. Receptor source: a human donor who received a COVID-19 vaccine.

This clone has just one count. V and J are TRBV12-3 or TRBV12-4 and TRBJ2-1, with D maybe TRBD2 (6 bases). CDR3 length: 12 residues. The ends were cut back, 6 bases at V and 5 bases at J, with 8 bases in the middle. The CDR3 coding sequence is TGTGCCAGCAGGACTAGAGACAATGAGCAGTTCTTC. It is translated as CASRTRDNEQFF.

The J gene is TRBJ2-2, the V gene TRBV10-3; 9 nucleotides align to TRBD1. V lost 6 bases to trimming and J lost 5 bases; unmatched junction nucleotides: 7. The CDR3 is 15 amino acids. Germline values: CDR1 ENHRY, CDR2 SYGVKD. CDR3 in amino acids: CAIRLTGGRTGELFF. The CDR3 coding sequence is TGTGCCATCAGGTTAACAGGGGGCCGGACCGGGGAGCTGTTTTTT.

This clone was seen once. Different DNA sequences within this sample yield the same CDR3. This chain connects TRBV18 to TRBJ2-5, with TRBD2 matching over 11 bases. The length of the CDR3 is 15 residues. J was trimmed by 3 bases and V by 3 bases; bases with no gene match: 3. Germline V gene sequence: CDR1 KGHSH, CDR2 LQKENI. The CDR3 DNA sequence: TGTGCCAGCTCACCGCCGGGACTAGCGGAAGAGACCCAGTACTTC. Amino acid sequence: CASSPPGLAEETQYF.